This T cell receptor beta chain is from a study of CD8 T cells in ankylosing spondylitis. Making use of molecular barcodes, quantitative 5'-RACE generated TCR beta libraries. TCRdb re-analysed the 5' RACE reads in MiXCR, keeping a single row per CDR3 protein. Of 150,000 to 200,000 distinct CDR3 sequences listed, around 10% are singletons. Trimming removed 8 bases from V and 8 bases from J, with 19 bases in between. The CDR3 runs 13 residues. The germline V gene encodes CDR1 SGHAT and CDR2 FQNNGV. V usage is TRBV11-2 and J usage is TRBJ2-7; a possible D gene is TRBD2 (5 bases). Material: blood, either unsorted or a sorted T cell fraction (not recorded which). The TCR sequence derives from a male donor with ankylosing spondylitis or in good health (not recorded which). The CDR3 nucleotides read TGTGCCAGCCAAGAGAGTGCGGGTAGAAAGCAGTACTTC. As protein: CASQESAGRKQYF.